This TCR beta chain was sequenced in a study of regulatory T cells in long-lasting Graves disease. In building TCR beta libraries, iRepertoire HTBI primers were used together with Arm-PCR of CDR3 regions. MiXCR, run by TCRdb on the multiplex PCR reads, gives a single entry per CDR3 protein. The sample carries approximately 540,000 distinct CDR3 sequences, more than 10% recorded once. This sample's time point: newly diagnosed GD, antithyroid drugs for less than 3 months. The TCR library used RNA extracted from PBMCs. These data were also reused for a study on T cells in Graves' hyperthyroidism and ophthalmopathy.

The sequence came from a woman in her thirties with Graves disease. The material sequenced was peripheral blood mononuclear cells (PBMCs), taken at new diagnosis, from a patient treated with antithyroid drugs.

The DNA for the CDR3 is TGCAGTGCTAGCGTCGCTGAGGGCTACACCTTC. Translation gives CSASVAEGYTF. The chain links TRBV20-1 to TRBJ1-2; D remains ambiguous. Germline V CDR1 and CDR2: DFQATT, SNEGSKA (reference sequence). This CDR3 is built from 11 residues. V lost 3 bases to trimming and J lost 8 bases, with 10 bases between them.